The clone carrying this TCR beta chain came up many times. Looked up from germline, CDR1 is MNHNS and CDR2 is SASEGT. With 6 bases clipped from V and 0 bases from J, the junction kept 5 bases outside the gene matches. The CDR3 extends over 15 amino acids. The study amplified TCR beta CDR3 regions using RNA transcripts. Second-round multiplex PCR came after a first-round RT-PCR that employed HTBI primers. TCRdb re-called the multiplex PCR reads with MiXCR, one entry per CDR3 protein. The sample lists a few hundred thousand distinct CDR3 sequences, about 17% seen once, with 2.4% in the top ten. PBMCs stemmed from approximately 9.7 ml of fresh peripheral blood. This sample is part of a study of Graves' ophthalmopathy and Graves' hyperthyroidism.

This sequence joins TRBV6-1 and TRBJ1-3, with 7 bases that match TRBD1. This receptor was identified in an adult woman with stable Graves' hyperthyroidism. The sample consisted of peripheral blood. The DNA for the CDR3 is TGTGCCAGCAGCCGGGACAGAAGCTCTGGAAACACCATATATTTT. Protein: CASSRDRSSGNTIYF.